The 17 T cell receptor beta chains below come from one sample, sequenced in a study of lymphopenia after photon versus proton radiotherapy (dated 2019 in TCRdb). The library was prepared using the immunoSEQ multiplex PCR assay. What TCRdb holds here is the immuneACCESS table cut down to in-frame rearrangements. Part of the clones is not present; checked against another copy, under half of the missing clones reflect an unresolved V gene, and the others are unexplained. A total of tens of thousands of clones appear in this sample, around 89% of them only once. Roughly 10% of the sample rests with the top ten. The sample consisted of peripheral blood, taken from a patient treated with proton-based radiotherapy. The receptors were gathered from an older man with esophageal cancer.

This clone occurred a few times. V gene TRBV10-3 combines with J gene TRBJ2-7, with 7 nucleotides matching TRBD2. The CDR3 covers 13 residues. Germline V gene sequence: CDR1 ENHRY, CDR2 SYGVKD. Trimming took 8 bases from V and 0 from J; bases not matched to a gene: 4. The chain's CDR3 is CAIQRESSYEQYF. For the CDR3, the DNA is TGTGCCATCCAGCGGGAAAGCTCCTACGAGCAGTACTTC.

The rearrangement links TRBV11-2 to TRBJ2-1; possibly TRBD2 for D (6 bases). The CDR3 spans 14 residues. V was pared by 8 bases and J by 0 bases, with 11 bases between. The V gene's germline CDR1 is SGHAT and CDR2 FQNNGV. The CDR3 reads CASSLAVSYNEQFF. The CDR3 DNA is TGTGCCAGCTCATTAGCGGTCTCCTACAATGAGCAGTTCTTC.

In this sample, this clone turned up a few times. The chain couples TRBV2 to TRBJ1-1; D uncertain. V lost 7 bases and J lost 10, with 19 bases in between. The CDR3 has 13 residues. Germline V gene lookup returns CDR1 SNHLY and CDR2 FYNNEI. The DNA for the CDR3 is TGTGCCAGCACCCTGAGTGAGGTCCCGGTAGCTTTCTTT. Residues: CASTLSEVPVAFF. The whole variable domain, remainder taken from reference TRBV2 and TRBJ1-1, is EPEVTQTPSHQVTQMGQEVILRCVPISNHLYFYWYRQILGQKVEFLVSFYNNEISEKSEIFDDQFSVERPDGSNFTLKIRSTKLEDSAMYFCASTLSEVPVAFFGQGTRLTVV.

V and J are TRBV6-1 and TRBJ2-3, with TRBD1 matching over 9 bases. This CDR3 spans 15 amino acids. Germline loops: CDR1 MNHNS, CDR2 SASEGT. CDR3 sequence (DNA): TGTGCTTCCGGGGGAGGGGACAGGGTTACAGATACGCAGTATTTT. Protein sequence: CASGGGDRVTDTQYF.

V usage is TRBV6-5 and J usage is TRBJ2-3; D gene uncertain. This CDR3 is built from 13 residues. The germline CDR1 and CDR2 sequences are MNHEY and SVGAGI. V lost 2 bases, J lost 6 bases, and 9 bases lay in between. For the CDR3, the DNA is TGTGCCAGCAGTTACGGTAGATATGATACGCAGTATTTT. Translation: CASSYGRYDTQYF.

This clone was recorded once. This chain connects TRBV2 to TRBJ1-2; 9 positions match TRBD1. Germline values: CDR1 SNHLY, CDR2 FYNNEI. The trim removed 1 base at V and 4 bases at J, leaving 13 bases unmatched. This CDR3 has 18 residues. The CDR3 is CASSEEGQGGRFLYGYTF. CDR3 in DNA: TGTGCCAGCAGTGAAGAGGGACAGGGCGGAAGATTCCTCTATGGCTACACCTTC.

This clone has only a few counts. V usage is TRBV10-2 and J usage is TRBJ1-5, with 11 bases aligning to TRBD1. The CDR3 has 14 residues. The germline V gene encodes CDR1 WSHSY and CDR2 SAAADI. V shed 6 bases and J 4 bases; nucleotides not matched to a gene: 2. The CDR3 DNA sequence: TGCGCCAGCAGAGGGACAGGGGGGAATCAGCCCCAGCATTTT. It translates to CASRGTGGNQPQHF.

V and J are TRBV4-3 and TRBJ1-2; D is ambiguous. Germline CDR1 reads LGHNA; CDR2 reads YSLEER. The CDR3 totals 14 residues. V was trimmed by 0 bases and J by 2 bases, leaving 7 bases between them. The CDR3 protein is CASSQDSTNYGYTF. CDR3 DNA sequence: TGCGCCAGCAGCCAAGATTCGACCAACTATGGCTACACCTTC.

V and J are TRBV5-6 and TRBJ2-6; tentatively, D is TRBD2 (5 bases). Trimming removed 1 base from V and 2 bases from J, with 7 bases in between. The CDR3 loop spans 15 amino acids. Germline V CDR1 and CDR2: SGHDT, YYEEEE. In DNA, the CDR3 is TGTGCCAGCAGCTTGTGGGAGACTGGGGCCAACGTCCTGACTTTC. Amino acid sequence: CASSLWETGANVLTF.

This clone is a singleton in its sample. CDR3 coding DNA: TGTGCCAGCACCTCCTTTCCCGTCTCTGGAAACACCATATATTTT. This sequence encodes CASTSFPVSGNTIYF. The rearrangement links TRBV7-2 to TRBJ1-3; D is uncertain. The CDR3 extends over 15 amino acids. Germline V lookup: CDR1 SGHTA, CDR2 FQGNSA. Trimming shortened V by 7 bases and J by 0 bases, and 13 bases separated the two germline ends.

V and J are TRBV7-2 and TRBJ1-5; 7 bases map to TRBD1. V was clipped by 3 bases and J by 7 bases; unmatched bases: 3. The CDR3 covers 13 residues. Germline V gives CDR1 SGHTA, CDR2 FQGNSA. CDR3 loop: CASSFQGEQPQHF. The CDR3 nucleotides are TGTGCCAGCAGCTTTCAGGGGGAACAGCCCCAGCATTTT. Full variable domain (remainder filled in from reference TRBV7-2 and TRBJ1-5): GAGVSQSPSNKVTEKGKDVELRCDPISGHTALYWYRQSLGQGLEFLIYFQGNSAPDKSGLPSDRFSAERTGGSVSTLTIQRTQQEDSAVYLCASSFQGEQPQHFGDGTRLSIL.

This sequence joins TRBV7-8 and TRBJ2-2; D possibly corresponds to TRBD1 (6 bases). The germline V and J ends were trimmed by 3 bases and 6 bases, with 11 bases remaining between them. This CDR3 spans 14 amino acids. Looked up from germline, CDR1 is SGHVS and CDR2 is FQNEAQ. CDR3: CASSLGALSGELFF. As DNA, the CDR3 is TGTGCCAGCAGCTTGGGGGCGTTATCCGGGGAGCTGTTTTTT.

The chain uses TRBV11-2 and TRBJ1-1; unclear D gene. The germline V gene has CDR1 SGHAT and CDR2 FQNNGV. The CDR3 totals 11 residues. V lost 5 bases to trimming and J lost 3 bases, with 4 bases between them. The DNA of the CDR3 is TGTGCCAGCAGCAGAGACACTGAAGCTTTCTTT. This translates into CASSRDTEAFF.

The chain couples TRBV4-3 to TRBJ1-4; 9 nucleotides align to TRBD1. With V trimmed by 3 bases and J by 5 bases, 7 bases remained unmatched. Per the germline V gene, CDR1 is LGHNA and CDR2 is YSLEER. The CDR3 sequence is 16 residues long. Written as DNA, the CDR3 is TGCGCCAGCAGCCAGGGAACCGGGACAGGGAATGAAAAACTGTTTTTT. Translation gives CASSQGTGTGNEKLFF.

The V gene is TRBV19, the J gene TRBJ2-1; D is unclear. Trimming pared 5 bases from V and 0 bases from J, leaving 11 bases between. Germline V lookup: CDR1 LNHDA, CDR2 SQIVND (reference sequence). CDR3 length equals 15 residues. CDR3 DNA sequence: TGTGCCAGTAGTCACCCCGGGCTCTCCTACAATGAGCAGTTCTTC. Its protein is CASSHPGLSYNEQFF.

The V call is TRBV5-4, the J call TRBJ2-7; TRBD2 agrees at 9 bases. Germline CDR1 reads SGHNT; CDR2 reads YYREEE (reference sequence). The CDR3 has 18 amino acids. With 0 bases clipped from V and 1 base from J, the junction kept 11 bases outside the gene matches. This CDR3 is CASSLVPSVAGASYEQYF. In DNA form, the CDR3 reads TGTGCCAGCAGCTTGGTCCCCTCGGTAGCGGGAGCGTCCTACGAGCAGTACTTC.

CDR3 DNA sequence: TGTGCCAGCAGCCAAGGGCCCGGACTAGCGGGGGGAGGCGAGACCCAGTACTTC. Encoded protein: CASSQGPGLAGGGETQYF. The chain uses TRBV4-2 and TRBJ2-5; 14 nucleotides match TRBD2. The CDR3 covers 18 residues. CDR1 is LGHNA and CDR2 is YNFKEQ in the germline V gene. The V and J ends lost 1 base and 5 bases, in that order; junction bases with no gene match: 9.